The clone carrying this T cell receptor (beta chain) was counted at least ten times. Its cognate antigen is unknown. Staff drew approximately 9.1 milliliters of peripheral blood from each donor. V lost 9 bases and J 0 bases, leaving 13 bases between the germline ends. Germline assignment: CDR1 MRHNA and CDR2 SNTAGT. CDR3 length: 14 amino acids. The sample originates from a study of blood T cells in healthy people across ages. Alongside a J-beta primer mix, a sample-barcoded 5' primer served in a second PCR lasting roughly 6 to 11 cycles. TCRdb re-derived calls from the 5' RACE reads in MiXCR, one entry per CDR3 protein. The sample has about 930,000 distinct CDR3 sequences, under 35% seen once; the top ten hold 10%. The study, taken as a whole, reports: A roughly linear age-dependent decrease characterized TCR beta diversity per million T cells. Naive CD4+ cell counts and diversity both ran higher in long-lived than in aged donors.

The same data also went into a second study, on T cells of mothers and their children. That study adds: According to the study, all extracted RNA entered cDNA synthesis at around 1.6 ug per 15 ul.

J is TRBJ2-3 and V is TRBV6-4, with D perhaps TRBD1 (6 bases). Sequencing input: blood. The clonotype originates from a woman aged 40 to 50 in good health. CDR3 loop: CASRQEASTDTQYF. DNA for the CDR3: TGTGCCAGTAGACAGGAAGCAAGCACAGATACGCAGTATTTT.